This T cell receptor beta chain derives from a study of regulatory T cells in long-lasting Graves disease. Time point reported: newly diagnosed GD, antithyroid drugs for less than 3 months. PBMC-derived RNA was used for the TCR library. Assembly of TCR beta libraries relied on iRepertoire HTBI primers together with Arm-PCR of CDR3 regions. TCRdb analysed the multiplex PCR reads with MiXCR anew, one entry per CDR3 protein. The table has over 350,000 distinct CDR3 sequences, approximately 14% seen once. The length of the CDR3 is 17 residues. J was trimmed by 3 bases and V by 4 bases; bases with no gene match: 12. Germline CDR1 reads SGDLS; CDR2 reads YYNGEE. These data were likewise used in another study, on T cells in Graves' hyperthyroidism and ophthalmopathy.

The origin of this receptor is a woman in her fifties or sixties with Graves disease. The J gene is TRBJ2-1, the V gene TRBV9; 8 bases match TRBD1. The specimen comprised peripheral blood mononuclear cells (PBMCs), sampled at new diagnosis, from a patient treated with antithyroid drugs. This CDR3 reads CASSNPSQGVHYNEQFF. The DNA of the CDR3 is TGTGCCAGCAGCAATCCGTCACAGGGGGTTCACTACAATGAGCAGTTCTTC.